The following is a TCR beta chain sequence with its context. Looked up from germline, CDR1 is MGHRA and CDR2 is YSYEKL. The CDR3 is 16 amino acids. V trimming: 1 base; J trimming: 1 base; junction bases outside the gene matches: 7. The record originates from a study of blood T cell repertoires in COVID-19. Turning to the study itself: Samples representing acute and convalescent COVID-19 were sourced from the United States, Italy and Spain.

Patients of the Seattle cohort, enrolled during active infection, were followed longitudinally. In the source study's methods: The assay estimated nucleated cells by amplifying reference gene primers. TCRdb's table, derived via immunoSEQ multiplex PCR, lists solely in-frame clones and lacks some. V and J calls and clone size are given by that table; D and trimming were obtained from the DNA. The table has 200,000 to 300,000 clones, more than 85% seen once. The sequenced sample was peripheral blood. The clonotype comes from a person between 18 and 35 years old with COVID-19, enrolled during active disease. This chain uses TRBV4-1 with TRBJ2-7, with 7 bases that match TRBD2. The CDR3 loop is CASSQGEGLSSYEQYF. The CDR3 nucleotides are TGCGCCAGCAGCCAAGGGGAGGGTCTCAGTTCCTACGAGCAGTACTTC.